This T cell receptor (beta chain) was observed in a study of T cell responses to AZD1222 COVID-19 vaccine. Profiled with immunoSEQ multiplex PCR; TCRdb holds only in-frame clones, not every one. The table has more than 100,000 clones, around nine tenths seen once. As to this clone: Its target is not known.

General study findings and limits: Baseline testing showed seropositivity in only a handful of AZD1222 recipients. The peak T cell response came first, and repertoires were sampled only after it.

Losses at the gene ends were 7 bases for V and 7 bases for J; bases not matched to a gene: 7. CDR1 is ENHRY, CDR2 SYGVKD, per germline. This CDR3 is built from 13 residues. This TCR was sampled from an adult in good health. Here the sequenced sample was peripheral blood, taken on day 0 of AZD1222 vaccination. The chain links TRBV10-3 to TRBJ1-1; 9 bases are a match to TRBD1. The CDR3 sequence: CAITGQGRDEAFF. As DNA, the CDR3 is TGTGCCATCACCGGACAGGGGCGCGATGAAGCTTTCTTT.